This entry lists 13 T cell receptor beta chains sequenced from one sample in a study of blood T cells in healthy people across ages. Together with a sample-barcoded 5' primer, a J-beta primer mix was included in a second PCR lasting about 6 to 11 cycles. TCRdb redid the calling of the 5' RACE reads with MiXCR, one entry per CDR3 protein. The sample lists some 690,000 distinct CDR3 sequences, about 20% occurring once. What was sequenced was blood. The receptors come from a man between 65 and 79 years old in good health.

The rearrangement uses TRBV7-3 and TRBJ2-7; D is unclear. V dropped 2 bases and J dropped 5 bases, with 10 bases sitting between them. The germline gives CDR1 SGHTA, CDR2 FQGTGA. The CDR3 length is 13 residues. The CDR3 reads CASSLASWDEQYV. The CDR3 coding sequence is TGTGCCAGCAGCTTAGCCTCTTGGGACGAGCAGTACGTC.

The CDR3 loop is CASSKESRDGEKLFF. The CDR3 DNA reads TGTGCCAGCAGCAAGGAGTCCAGGGATGGAGAAAAACTGTTTTTT. The V and J genes are TRBV21-1 and TRBJ1-4. TRBV21-1 is a recognized pseudogene. The CDR3 consists of 15 residues.

The rearrangement uses TRBV14 and TRBJ2-1; 10 positions agree with TRBD1. In germline, CDR1 is SGHDN, CDR2 FVKESK. This CDR3 is 18 amino acids long. V gave up 2 bases and J gave up 7 bases; unmatched junction bases: 14. This CDR3 reads CASSQPTGGGGTGNEQFF. As DNA, the CDR3 is TGTGCCAGCAGCCAACCGACAGGGGGCGGCGGGACTGGAAATGAGCAGTTCTTC.

This clonotype appeared once. The J gene is TRBJ2-5, the V gene TRBV7-9; 7 nucleotides agree with TRBD2. Germline V gene sequence: CDR1 SEHNR, CDR2 FQNEAQ (reference sequence). The V and J ends lost 0 bases and 5 bases, in that order; junction bases with no gene match: 3. This CDR3 has 14 amino acids. The CDR3: CASSLAVGRETQYF. Written as DNA, the CDR3 is TGTGCCAGCAGCTTAGCGGTCGGGAGGGAGACCCAGTACTTC. The whole variable domain, remainder taken from reference TRBV7-9 and TRBJ2-5, is DTGVSQNPRHKITKRGQNVTFRCDPISEHNRLYWYRQTLGQGPEFLTYFQNEAQLEKSRLLSDRFSAERPKGSFSTLEIQRTEQGDSAMYLCASSLAVGRETQYFGPGTRLLVL.

This clonotype was seen more than once but under ten times. One junction end does not reproduce the germline sequence, and a read error may be involved. This chain joins TRBV7-9 and TRBJ2-2, with D uncertain. Germline assignment: CDR1 SEHNR and CDR2 FQNEAQ (reference sequence). This CDR3 has 15 amino acids. The CDR3 loop reads CASSPRAENTGELFF. CDR3 bases: TGTGCCAGCAGCCCTCGGGCCGAGAACACTGGGGAGCTGTTTTTT.

The chain recombines TRBV12-3 or TRBV12-4 with TRBJ1-2; unclear D gene. V lost 4 bases to trimming and J lost 8 bases, with 14 bases between them. The CDR3 has 13 amino acids. The CDR3 nucleotides are TGTGCCAGCAGTTCCCTGTATCCTTCCGGCTACACCTTC. It is translated as CASSSLYPSGYTF.

This clonotype showed up just a few times. V gene TRBV4-1 combines with J gene TRBJ1-3; 8 positions match TRBD1. This CDR3 contains 17 residues. The junction had 7 bases not matched to a gene; V was cut back by 3 bases and J by 0 bases. Germline V gives CDR1 MGHRA, CDR2 YSYEKL. The CDR3 coding sequence is TGCGCCAGCAGCCACCAGGACAGGGCCTTCTCTGGAAACACCATATATTTT. Its translation: CASSHQDRAFSGNTIYF.

This clonotype was observed a handful of times. V usage is TRBV6-1 and J usage is TRBJ1-2; tentatively, D is TRBD1 (5 bases). The CDR3 runs to 14 residues. Trimming pared 4 bases from V and 5 bases from J, leaving 14 bases between. CDR1 is MNHNS, CDR2 SASEGT, per germline. CDR3 nucleotides: TGTGCCAGCAGTGTGGGGGGAGTCCGGTATGGCTACACCTTC. It is translated as CASSVGGVRYGYTF.

The chain recombines TRBV24-1 with TRBJ2-1, with a possible D match to TRBD1 (6 bases). The CDR3 spans 14 residues. CDR1 KGHDR and CDR2 SFDVKD come from the germline V gene. Trimming took 4 bases from V and 4 from J, leaving 10 bases between them. In DNA, the CDR3 is TGTGCCACCAGTGACCGGGACATTTACAATGAGCAGTTCTTC. Translating it yields CATSDRDIYNEQFF.

Only a few counts were recorded for this clonotype. The chain uses TRBV24-1 and TRBJ1-4; the match to TRBD1 covers 8 bases. The CDR3 is 15 amino acids. V shed 4 bases and J 10 bases; nucleotides not matched to a gene: 10. Germline CDR1 reads KGHDR; CDR2 reads SFDVKD. CDR3 nucleotide sequence: TGTGCCACCAGTGACCCGACAGGGGCGCCCAGAAAACTGTTTTTT. Translation: CATSDPTGAPRKLFF.

This sequence joins TRBV7-3 and TRBJ2-4, with D possibly matching TRBD2 (6 bases). The length of the CDR3 is 17 residues. CDR1 SGHTA and CDR2 FQGTGA come from the germline V gene. V was trimmed by 2 bases and J by 0 bases, leaving 14 bases between them. This CDR3 reads CASSLRPLAEAKNIQYF. DNA of the CDR3: TGTGCCAGCAGCTTACGGCCACTAGCAGAAGCCAAAAACATTCAGTACTTC. Filled out from reference TRBV7-3 and TRBJ2-4, the complete variable domain reads GAGVSQTPSNKVTEKGKYVELRCDPISGHTALYWYRQSLGQGPEFLIYFQGTGAADDSGLPNDRFFAVRPEGSVSTLKIQRTERGDSAVYLCASSLRPLAEAKNIQYFGAGTRLSVL.

The genes are TRBV7-2 and TRBJ2-3; TRBD2 aligns across 9 bases. The CDR3 is 16 amino acids. Trimming took 3 bases from V and 4 from J; bases not matched to a gene: 8. Germline V CDR1 and CDR2: SGHTA, FQGNSA. The CDR3 is CASSLQREVGADTQYF. The CDR3, as DNA: TGTGCCAGCAGCTTGCAGCGGGAGGTAGGGGCAGATACGCAGTATTTT.

The chain combines TRBV5-1 with TRBJ2-1; 7 bases fit TRBD1. V trimming: 3 bases; J trimming: 8 bases; junction bases outside the gene matches: 5. Germline-derived CDR1 and CDR2 are SGHRS and YFSETQ. The CDR3 runs 13 residues. The CDR3 spells CASSSTGRDEQFF. In nucleotides, the CDR3 is TGCGCCAGCAGCTCGACAGGGCGGGATGAGCAGTTCTTC.